This T cell receptor (beta chain) was sequenced for a study of OX40 agonist ivuxolimab in advanced cancers. Generated by immunoSEQ multiplex PCR, the TCRdb table keeps only in-frame clones and is missing some. In the table there are approximately 72,000 clones, 75% to 85% of which are singletons. The sample holds one count of this clone. Its specificity is unknown. V was pared by 4 bases and J by 15 bases, with 19 bases between. Germline-derived CDR1 and CDR2 are SGHNT and YENEEA. This CDR3 has 14 residues. Broader study findings: The CD4+ and CD8+ T cells in the blood had expanded clonally by week 6 at 0.1 to 3.0 mg/kg. Some of the lowest clonal expansion was seen in partial responders at 0.1-3.0 mg/kg.

The sample was CD4+ or CD8+ T cells sorted from blood, taken in a trial of the OX40 agonist ivuxolimab. The chain is built from TRBV11-3 and TRBJ2-6, with D unclear. The TCR was taken from an adult with an advanced solid tumor such as melanoma, head and neck, liver or kidney cancer. DNA for the CDR3: TGTGCCAGCAGCTGGGAAGCAGACGCGCCAGACCTGACTTTC. Protein sequence: CASSWEADAPDLTF.